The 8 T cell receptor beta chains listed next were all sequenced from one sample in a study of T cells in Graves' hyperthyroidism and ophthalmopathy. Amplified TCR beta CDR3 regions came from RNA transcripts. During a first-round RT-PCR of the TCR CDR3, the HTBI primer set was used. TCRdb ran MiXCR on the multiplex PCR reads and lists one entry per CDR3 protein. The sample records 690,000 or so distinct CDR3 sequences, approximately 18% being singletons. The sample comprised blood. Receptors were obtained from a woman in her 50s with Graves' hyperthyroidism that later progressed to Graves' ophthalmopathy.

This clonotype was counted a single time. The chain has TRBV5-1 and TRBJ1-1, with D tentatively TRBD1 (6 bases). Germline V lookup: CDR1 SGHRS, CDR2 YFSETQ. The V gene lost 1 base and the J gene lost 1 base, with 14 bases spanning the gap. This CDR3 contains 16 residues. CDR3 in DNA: TGCGCCAGCAGCTTGACCCACAGGGCTTGGAACACTGAAGCTTTCTTT. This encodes CASSLTHRAWNTEAFF. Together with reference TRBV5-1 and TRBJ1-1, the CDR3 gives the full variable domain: KAGVTQTPRYLIKTRGQQVTLSCSPISGHRSVSWYQQTPGQGLQFLFEYFSETQRNKGNFPGRFSGRQFSNSRSEMNVSTLELGDSALYLCASSLTHRAWNTEAFFGQGTRLTVV.

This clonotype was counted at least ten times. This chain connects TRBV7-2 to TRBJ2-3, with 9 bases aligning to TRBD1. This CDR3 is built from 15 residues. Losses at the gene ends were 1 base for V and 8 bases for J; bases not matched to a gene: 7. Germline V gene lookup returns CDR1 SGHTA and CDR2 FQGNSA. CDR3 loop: CASSLDRGRQGTQYF. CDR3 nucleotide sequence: TGTGCCAGCAGCTTAGACAGGGGGCGTCAAGGTACGCAGTATTTT.

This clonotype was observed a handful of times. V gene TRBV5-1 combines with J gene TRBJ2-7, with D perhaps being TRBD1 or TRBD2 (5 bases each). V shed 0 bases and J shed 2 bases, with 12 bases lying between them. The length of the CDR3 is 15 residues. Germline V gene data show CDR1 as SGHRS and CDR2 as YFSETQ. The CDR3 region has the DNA TGCGCCAGCAGCTTGGCGGGACCGAGCCCCTACGAGCAGTACTTC. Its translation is CASSLAGPSPYEQYF.

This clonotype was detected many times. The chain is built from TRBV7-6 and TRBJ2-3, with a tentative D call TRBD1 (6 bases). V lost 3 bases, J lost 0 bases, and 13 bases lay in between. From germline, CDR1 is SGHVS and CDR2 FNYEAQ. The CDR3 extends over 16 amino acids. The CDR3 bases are TGTGCCAGCAGCTTTGTCCCAGGACAGAGCACAGATACGCAGTATTTT. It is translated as CASSFVPGQSTDTQYF.

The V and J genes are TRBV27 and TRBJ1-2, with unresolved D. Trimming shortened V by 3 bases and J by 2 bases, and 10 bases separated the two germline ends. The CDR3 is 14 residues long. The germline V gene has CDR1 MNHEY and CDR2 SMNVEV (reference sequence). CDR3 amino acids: CASSFKGFNYGYTF. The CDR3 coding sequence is TGTGCCAGCAGTTTTAAGGGCTTCAACTATGGCTACACCTTC.

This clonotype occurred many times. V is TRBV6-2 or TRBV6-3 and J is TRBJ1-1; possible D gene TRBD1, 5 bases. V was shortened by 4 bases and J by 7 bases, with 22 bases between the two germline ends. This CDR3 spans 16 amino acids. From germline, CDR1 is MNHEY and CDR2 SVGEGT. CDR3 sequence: CASSCNYRDAESEAFF. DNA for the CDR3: TGTGCCAGCAGTTGCAACTACCGGGACGCGGAGAGTGAAGCTTTCTTT.

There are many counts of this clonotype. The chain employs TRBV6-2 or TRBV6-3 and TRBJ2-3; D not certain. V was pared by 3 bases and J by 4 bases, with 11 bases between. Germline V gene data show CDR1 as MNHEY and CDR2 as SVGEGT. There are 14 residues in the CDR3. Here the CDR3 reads CASSYLGGADTQYF. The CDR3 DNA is TGTGCCAGCAGTTATTTGGGTGGGGCAGATACGCAGTATTTT.

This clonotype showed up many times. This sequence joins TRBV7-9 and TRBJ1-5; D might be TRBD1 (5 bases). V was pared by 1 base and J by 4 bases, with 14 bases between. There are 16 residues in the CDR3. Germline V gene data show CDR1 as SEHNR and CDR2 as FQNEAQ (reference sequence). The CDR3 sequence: CASSLGPIGGNQPQHF. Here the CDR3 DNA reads TGTGCCAGCAGCTTAGGCCCCATCGGGGGAAATCAGCCCCAGCATTTT.